A single sample is the source of the 12 T cell receptor beta chains below, sequenced in a study of STAT3 mutations in large granular lymphocyte leukemia. Study-wide findings and caveats: Every T-cell large granular lymphocyte leukemia patient had at least one immunodominant TCR beta clonotype.

Data came from immunoSEQ multiplex PCR; TCRdb stores just in-frame clones and leaves some out. The sample includes about 12,000 clones, roughly 80% of them seen just once. No antigen is known for these receptors. The sample comprised peripheral blood mononuclear cells. All receptors come from a man in his fifties or sixties with T-cell large granular lymphocyte leukemia. Some clones in this sample may be carry-over from other donors' samples.

The gene calls are TRBV4-2 and TRBJ2-5; D perhaps matches TRBD2 (6 bases). V lost 3 bases and J lost 3, with 14 bases in between. The CDR3 spans 15 residues. CDR1 is LGHNA, CDR2 YNFKEQ, per germline. CDR3: CASSQAGPGEETQYF. The CDR3 DNA reads TGTGCCAGCAGCCAGGCGGGACCCGGTGAAGAGACCCAGTACTTC.

The chain employs TRBV4-3 and TRBJ2-3; tentatively, D is TRBD2 (6 bases). The CDR3 is 17 amino acids. The V gene's germline CDR1 is LGHNA and CDR2 YSLEER. V lost 4 bases and J 2 bases, leaving 19 bases between the germline ends. This CDR3 reads CASSPLGDSGNTDTQYF. CDR3 sequence (DNA): TGCGCCAGCAGCCCATTGGGTGATAGCGGCAACACAGATACGCAGTATTTT.

This clone was counted a single time. The chain couples TRBV25-1 to TRBJ2-5; 8 bases are shared with TRBD2. CDR1 is MGHDK, CDR2 SYGVNS, per germline. V dropped 7 bases and J dropped 7; count of bases not matched to a gene: 17. The CDR3 spans 16 residues. This CDR3 reads CASTGGVPGPRGTQYF. Here the CDR3 DNA reads TGTGCCAGCACCGGGGGGGTCCCGGGCCCAAGAGGGACCCAGTACTTC.

The V gene is TRBV19, the J gene TRBJ2-3, with 11 positions matching TRBD1. Germline V lookup: CDR1 LNHDA, CDR2 SQIVND (reference sequence). V gave up 4 bases and J gave up 6 bases; unmatched junction bases: 6. The CDR3 is 15 residues long. CDR3 nucleotide sequence: TGTGCCAGTAGTACCGGACAGGGGGCTATGGATACGCAGTATTTT. Protein sequence: CASSTGQGAMDTQYF.

This clone was detected once. The V call is TRBV7-3, the J call TRBJ1-5; D gene unclear. The CDR3 covers 13 residues. Germline lookup yields CDR1 SGHTA and CDR2 FQGTGA. The V gene lost 5 bases and the J gene lost 7 bases, with 12 bases spanning the gap. In nucleotides, the CDR3 is TGTGCCAGCAGCCCCAGGTCGGGACAGCCCCAGCATTTT. As protein: CASSPRSGQPQHF. The full variable domain, its missing parts supplied by reference TRBV7-3 and TRBJ1-5, is GAGVSQTPSNKVTEKGKYVELRCDPISGHTALYWYRQSLGQGPEFLIYFQGTGAADDSGLPNDRFFAVRPEGSVSTLKIQRTERGDSAVYLCASSPRSGQPQHFGDGTRLSIL.

This CDR3 is CASREQGASYGYTF. The CDR3 DNA reads TGTGCCAGCAGGGAACAGGGGGCGAGCTATGGCTACACCTTC. The J gene is TRBJ1-2, the V gene TRBV2; TRBD1 matches at 9 bases. The CDR3 is made up of 14 amino acids. The V segment lost 6 bases and the J segment 4 bases; nucleotides outside the gene matches: 6. Germline V gene lookup returns CDR1 SNHLY and CDR2 FYNNEI.

This clone was recorded a few times. The chain combines TRBV19 with TRBJ2-3; no definite D call. CDR1 and CDR2 from the germline V gene are LNHDA and SQIVND (reference sequence). The CDR3 has 15 amino acids. With 2 bases removed from V and 0 bases from J, the gap between germline ends came to 9 bases. CDR3 DNA: TGTGCCAGTAGTATATCCCCGGCTAGCACAGATACGCAGTATTTT. This sequence encodes CASSISPASTDTQYF.

This clone was detected only a few times. The J gene is TRBJ2-7, the V gene TRBV7-3; the D gene is possibly TRBD1 (7 bases). The CDR3 runs to 14 residues. Germline CDR1 is SGHTA and CDR2 is FQGTGA. The ends were cut back, 5 bases at V and 4 bases at J, with 15 bases in the middle. CDR3 DNA: TGTGCCAGCAGCCAAGCAGGGGGGCCTTACGAGCAGTACTTC. Residues: CASSQAGGPYEQYF. Based on the CDR3 plus reference TRBV7-3 and TRBJ2-7, the full variable domain is GAGVSQTPSNKVTEKGKYVELRCDPISGHTALYWYRQSLGQGPEFLIYFQGTGAADDSGLPNDRFFAVRPEGSVSTLKIQRTERGDSAVYLCASSQAGGPYEQYFGPGTRLTVT.

In DNA form, the CDR3 reads TGTGCCTGGAGTCCCAAGGGGGATGGTGGCTACACCTTC. Translating it yields CAWSPKGDGGYTF. The genes are TRBV30 and TRBJ1-2; D perhaps matches TRBD1 (6 bases). The V gene lost 2 bases and the J gene lost 7 bases, with 14 bases spanning the gap. Germline lookup yields CDR1 GTSNPN and CDR2 SVGIG (reference sequence). The length of the CDR3 is 13 residues.

This chain uses TRBV25-1 with TRBJ1-5; D remains ambiguous. The CDR3 has 14 residues. Germline V lookup: CDR1 MGHDK, CDR2 SYGVNS. V lost 0 bases and J 2 bases, leaving 5 bases between the germline ends. The CDR3 loop is CASSEYGGNQPQHF. Written as DNA, the CDR3 is TGTGCCAGCAGTGAATATGGGGGCAATCAGCCCCAGCATTTT. Filled out from reference TRBV25-1 and TRBJ1-5, the complete variable domain reads EADIYQTPRYLVIGTGKKITLECSQTMGHDKMYWYQQDPGMELHLIHYSYGVNSTEKGDLSSESTVSRIRTEHFPLTLESARPSHTSQYLCASSEYGGNQPQHFGDGTRLSIL.

This clone was counted a single time. The chain links TRBV11-2 to TRBJ2-7, with TRBD1 matching 7 bases. The CDR3 is made up of 14 amino acids. Trimming removed 5 bases from V and 5 bases from J; junction bases left unmatched: 9. The germline CDR1 and CDR2 sequences are SGHAT and FQNNGV. The CDR3 sequence is CASSLRDSRHEQYF. In DNA form, the CDR3 reads TGTGCCAGCAGCCTCCGGGACAGTCGCCACGAGCAGTACTTC.

The genes are TRBV7-9 and TRBJ2-7; 12 bases match TRBD2. Germline V lookup: CDR1 SEHNR, CDR2 FQNEAQ (reference sequence). This CDR3 contains 17 residues. V lost 5 bases, J lost 7 bases, and 15 bases stayed unmatched. The CDR3 DNA follows: TGTGCCAGCAGCCTACAGACTAGCGGGGGAATCCAAGTGGAGCAGTACTTC. It encodes CASSLQTSGGIQVEQYF.